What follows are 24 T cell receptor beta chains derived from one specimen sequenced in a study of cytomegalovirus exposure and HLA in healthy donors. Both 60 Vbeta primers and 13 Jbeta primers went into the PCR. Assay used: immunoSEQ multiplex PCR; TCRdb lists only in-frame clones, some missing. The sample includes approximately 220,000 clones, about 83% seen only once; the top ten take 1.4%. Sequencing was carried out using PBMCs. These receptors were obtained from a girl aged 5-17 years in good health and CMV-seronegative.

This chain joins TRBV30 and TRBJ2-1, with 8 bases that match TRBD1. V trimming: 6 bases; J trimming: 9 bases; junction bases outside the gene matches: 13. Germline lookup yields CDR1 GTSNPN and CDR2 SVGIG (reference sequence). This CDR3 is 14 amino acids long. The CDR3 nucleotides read TGTGCCTGTCGCACGCGCGGGACAGGCAGTGAGCAGTTCTTC. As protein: CACRTRGTGSEQFF.

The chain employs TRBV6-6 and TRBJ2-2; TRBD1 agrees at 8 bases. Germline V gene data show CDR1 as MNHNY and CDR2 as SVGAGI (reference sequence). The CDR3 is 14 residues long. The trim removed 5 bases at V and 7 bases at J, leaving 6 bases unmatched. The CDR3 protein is CASSQIQGDGELFF. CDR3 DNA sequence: TGTGCCAGCAGTCAAATACAGGGGGACGGGGAGCTGTTTTTT.

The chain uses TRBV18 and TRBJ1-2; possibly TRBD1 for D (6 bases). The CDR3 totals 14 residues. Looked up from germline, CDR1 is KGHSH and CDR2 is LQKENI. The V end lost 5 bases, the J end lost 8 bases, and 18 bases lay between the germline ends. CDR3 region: CASSEETGFWGYTF. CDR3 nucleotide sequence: TGTGCCAGCTCAGAAGAAACAGGGTTTTGGGGCTACACCTTC.

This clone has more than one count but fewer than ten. The DNA of the CDR3 is TGTGCCAGCACATCCCCCCGGGAGGGGGCCACTGAAGCTTTCTTT. Residues: CASTSPREGATEAFF. This chain uses TRBV28 with TRBJ1-1, with 7 positions matching TRBD1. Losses at the gene ends were 7 bases for V and 4 bases for J; bases not matched to a gene: 12. This CDR3 is 15 amino acids long. From germline, CDR1 is MDHEN and CDR2 SYDVKM. The full variable domain, with the rest looked up from reference TRBV28 and TRBJ1-1, is DVKVTQSSRYLVKRTGEKVFLECVQDMDHENMFWYRQDPGLGLRLIYFSYDVKMKEKGDIPEGYSVSREKKERFSLILESASTNQTSMYLCASTSPREGATEAFFGQGTRLTVV.

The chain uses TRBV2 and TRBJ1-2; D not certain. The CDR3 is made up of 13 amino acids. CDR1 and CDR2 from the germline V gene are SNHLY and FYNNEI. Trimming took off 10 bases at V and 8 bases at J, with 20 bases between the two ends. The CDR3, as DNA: TGTGCCACCGAGGAACGGCAGCGGCGGGGCTACACCTTC. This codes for CATEERQRRGYTF.

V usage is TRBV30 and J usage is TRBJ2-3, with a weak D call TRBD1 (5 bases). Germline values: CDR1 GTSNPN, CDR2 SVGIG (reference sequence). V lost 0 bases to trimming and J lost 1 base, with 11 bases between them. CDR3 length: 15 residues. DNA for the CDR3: TGTGCCTGGAGTGTGGGTGGGGCTGGCACAGATACGCAGTATTTT. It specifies CAWSVGGAGTDTQYF.

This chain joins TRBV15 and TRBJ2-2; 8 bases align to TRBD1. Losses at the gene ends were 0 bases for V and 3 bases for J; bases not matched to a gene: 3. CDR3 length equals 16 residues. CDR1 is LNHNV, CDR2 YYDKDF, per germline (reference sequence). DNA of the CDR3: TGTGCCACCAGCAGAGATGGGACAGGAGACACCGGGGAGCTGTTTTTT. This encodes CATSRDGTGDTGELFF.

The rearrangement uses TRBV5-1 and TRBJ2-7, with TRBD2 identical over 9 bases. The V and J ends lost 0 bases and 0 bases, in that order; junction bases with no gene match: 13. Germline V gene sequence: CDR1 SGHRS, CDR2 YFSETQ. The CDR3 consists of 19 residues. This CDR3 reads CASSLAGLSGGTFSYEQYF. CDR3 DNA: TGCGCCAGCAGCTTGGCCGGACTAAGCGGGGGGACTTTCTCCTACGAGCAGTACTTC.

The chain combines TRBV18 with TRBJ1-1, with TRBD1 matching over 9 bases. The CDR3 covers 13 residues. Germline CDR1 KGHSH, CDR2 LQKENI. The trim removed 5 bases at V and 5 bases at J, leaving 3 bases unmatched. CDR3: CASSTGQGTEAFF. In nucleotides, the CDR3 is TGTGCCAGCTCAACCGGACAGGGGACTGAAGCTTTCTTT.

In DNA form, the CDR3 reads TGTGCCAGCAGTGCAGGGTTAATGAAGACCCAGTACTTC. Its translation is CASSAGLMKTQYF. This chain links TRBV6-5 with TRBJ2-5, with D maybe TRBD1 (5 bases). Germline loops: CDR1 MNHEY, CDR2 SVGAGI. V was pared by 5 bases and J by 6 bases, with 13 bases between. This CDR3 region has 13 residues.

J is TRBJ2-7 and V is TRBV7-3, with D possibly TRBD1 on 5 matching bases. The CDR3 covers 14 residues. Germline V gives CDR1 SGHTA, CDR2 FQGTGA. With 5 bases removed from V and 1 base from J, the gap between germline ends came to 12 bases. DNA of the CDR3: TGTGCCAGCAGCCCCGATCGACAGTCCTACGAGCAGTACTTC. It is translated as CASSPDRQSYEQYF.

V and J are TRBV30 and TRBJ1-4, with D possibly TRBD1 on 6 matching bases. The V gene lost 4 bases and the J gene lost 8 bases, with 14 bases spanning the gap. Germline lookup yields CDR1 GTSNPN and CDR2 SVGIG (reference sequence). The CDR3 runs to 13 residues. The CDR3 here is CAWNHRVGEKLFF. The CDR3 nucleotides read TGTGCCTGGAATCACAGGGTGGGCGAAAAACTGTTTTTT.

The CDR3 bases are TGTGCCACAGACACCGGGACAGGGGTCTACAATGAGCAGTTCTTC. It yields the protein CATDTGTGVYNEQFF. The J gene is TRBJ2-1, the V gene TRBV10-3; 10 bases align to TRBD1. V shed 10 bases, J shed 3 bases, and the junction held 9 bases outside the gene matches. The CDR3 is 15 residues long. Looked up from germline, CDR1 is ENHRY and CDR2 is SYGVKD.

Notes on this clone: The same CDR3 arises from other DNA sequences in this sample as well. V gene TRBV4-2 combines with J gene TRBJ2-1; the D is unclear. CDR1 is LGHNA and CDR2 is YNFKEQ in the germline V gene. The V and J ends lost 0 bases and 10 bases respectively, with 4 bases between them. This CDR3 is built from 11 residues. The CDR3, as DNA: TGTGCCAGCAGCCAAGATAGAGAGCAGTTCTTC. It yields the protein CASSQDREQFF.

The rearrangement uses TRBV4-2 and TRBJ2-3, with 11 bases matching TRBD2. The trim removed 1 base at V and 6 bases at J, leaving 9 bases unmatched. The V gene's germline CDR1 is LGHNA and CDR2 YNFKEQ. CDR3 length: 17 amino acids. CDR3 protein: CASSQGLISGRVDTQYF. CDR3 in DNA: TGTGCCAGCAGCCAAGGATTGATTAGCGGGAGGGTGGATACGCAGTATTTT.

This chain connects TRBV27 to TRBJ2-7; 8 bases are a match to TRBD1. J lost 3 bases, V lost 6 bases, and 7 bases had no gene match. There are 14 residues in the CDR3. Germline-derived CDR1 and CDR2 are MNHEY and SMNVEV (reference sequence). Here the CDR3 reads CASSKDRVSYEQYF. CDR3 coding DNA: TGTGCCAGCAGCAAGGACAGGGTGAGCTACGAGCAGTACTTC.

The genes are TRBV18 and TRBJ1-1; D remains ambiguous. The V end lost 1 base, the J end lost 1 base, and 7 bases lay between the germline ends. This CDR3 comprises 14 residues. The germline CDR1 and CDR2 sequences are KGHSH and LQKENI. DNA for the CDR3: TGTGCCAGCTCACCACTTGTCTCGAACACTGAAGCTTTCTTT. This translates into CASSPLVSNTEAFF. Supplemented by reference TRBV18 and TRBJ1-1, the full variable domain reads NAGVMQNPRHLVRRRGQEARLRCSPMKGHSHVYWYRQLPEEGLKFMVYLQKENIIDESGMPKERFSAEFPKEGPSILRIQQVVRGDSAAYFCASSPLVSNTEAFFGQGTRLTVV.

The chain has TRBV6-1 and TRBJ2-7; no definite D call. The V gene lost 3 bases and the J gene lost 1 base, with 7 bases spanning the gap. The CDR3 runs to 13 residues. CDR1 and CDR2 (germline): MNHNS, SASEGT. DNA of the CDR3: TGTGCCAGCAGTGAGGCCGAATCCTACGAGCAGTACTTC. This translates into CASSEAESYEQYF.

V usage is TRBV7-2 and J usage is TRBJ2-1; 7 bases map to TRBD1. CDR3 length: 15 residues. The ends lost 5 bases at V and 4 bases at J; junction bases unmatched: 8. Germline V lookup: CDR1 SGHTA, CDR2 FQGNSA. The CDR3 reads CASSQSPDRYNEQFF. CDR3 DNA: TGTGCCAGCAGCCAGTCCCCGGACAGGTACAATGAGCAGTTCTTC.

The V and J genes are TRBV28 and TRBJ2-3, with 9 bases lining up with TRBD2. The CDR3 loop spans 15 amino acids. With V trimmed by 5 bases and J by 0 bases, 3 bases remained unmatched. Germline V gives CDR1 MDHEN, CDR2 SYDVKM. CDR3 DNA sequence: TGTGCCAGCAGTAGTAGCGGGAGTAGCACAGATACGCAGTATTTT. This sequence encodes CASSSSGSSTDTQYF. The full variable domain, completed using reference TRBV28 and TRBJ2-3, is DVKVTQSSRYLVKRTGEKVFLECVQDMDHENMFWYRQDPGLGLRLIYFSYDVKMKEKGDIPEGYSVSREKKERFSLILESASTNQTSMYLCASSSSGSSTDTQYFGPGTRLTVL.

The DNA of the CDR3 is TGTGCCAGCAATTTAAATGAGGGTTTTCCCCTGGATGAGCAGTTCTTC. It specifies CASNLNEGFPLDEQFF. The chain employs TRBV5-8 and TRBJ2-1; D may be TRBD2 (5 bases). Germline CDR1 is SGHTS and CDR2 is YDEGEE. The CDR3 extends over 16 amino acids. V shed 6 bases and J shed 8 bases, with 24 bases lying between them.

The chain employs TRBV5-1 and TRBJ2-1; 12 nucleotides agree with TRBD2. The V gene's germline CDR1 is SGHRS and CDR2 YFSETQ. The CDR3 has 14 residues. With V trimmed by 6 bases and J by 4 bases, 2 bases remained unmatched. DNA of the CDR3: TGCGCCAGCACCGGGACTAGCGGGTACAATGAGCAGTTCTTC. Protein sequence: CASTGTSGYNEQFF.

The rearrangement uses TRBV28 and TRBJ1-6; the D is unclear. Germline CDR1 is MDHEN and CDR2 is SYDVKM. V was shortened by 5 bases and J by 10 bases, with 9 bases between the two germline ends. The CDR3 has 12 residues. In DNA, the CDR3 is TGTGCCAGCAGTCCCCCGGGGTCACCCCTCCACTTT. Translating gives CASSPPGSPLHF. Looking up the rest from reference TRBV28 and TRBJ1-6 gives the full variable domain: DVKVTQSSRYLVKRTGEKVFLECVQDMDHENMFWYRQDPGLGLRLIYFSYDVKMKEKGDIPEGYSVSREKKERFSLILESASTNQTSMYLCASSPPGSPLHFGNGTRLTVT.

The CDR3 protein is CASSERPRGTDTQYF. The CDR3 DNA reads TGTGCCAGCAGTGAACGCCCCAGGGGGACAGATACGCAGTATTTT. The V call is TRBV6-1, the J call TRBJ2-3, with 7 bases matching TRBD1. This CDR3 has 15 amino acids. Germline CDR1 MNHNS, CDR2 SASEGT. The V segment lost 2 bases and the J segment 3 bases; nucleotides outside the gene matches: 5.